The clone carrying this TCR beta chain was observed a few times. This entry is derived from a study of blood T cells in healthy people across ages. With a J-beta primer mix and a sample-barcoded 5' primer, a second PCR ran about 7 to 12 cycles. TCRdb used MiXCR to reprocess the 5' RACE reads, holding one entry per CDR3 protein. The profile covers 550,000 to 600,000 distinct CDR3 sequences, with 40% to 55% appearing a single time and around 23% taken by the ten largest. The CDR3 spans 13 residues. From germline, CDR1 is MDHEN and CDR2 SYDVKM. The sequence was collected from an elderly man in good health. This rearrangement joins TRBV28 to TRBJ2-4; 8 bases fit TRBD2. The J call may be mistaken, given a closer DNA end match to TRBJ2-7. The sequenced material came from blood. CDR3 region: CASSLAGGFEQYF. CDR3 coding DNA: TGTGCCAGCAGTTTAGCGGGAGGTTTCGAGCAGTACTTC.